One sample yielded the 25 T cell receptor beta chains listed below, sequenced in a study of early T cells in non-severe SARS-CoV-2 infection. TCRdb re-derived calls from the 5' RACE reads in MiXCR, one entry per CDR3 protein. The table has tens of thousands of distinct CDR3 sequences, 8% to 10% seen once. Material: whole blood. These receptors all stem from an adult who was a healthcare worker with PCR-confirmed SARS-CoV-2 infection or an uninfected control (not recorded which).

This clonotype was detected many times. The CDR3 loop is CASSLSTAKSGQYF. The CDR3, as DNA: TGTGCCAGCAGTTTGAGTACTGCTAAATCCGGGCAGTACTTC. The rearrangement joins TRBV12-3 or TRBV12-4 to TRBJ2-7, with D uncertain. Trimming removed 3 bases at V and 9 bases at J, with 18 bases between. The CDR3 consists of 14 residues.

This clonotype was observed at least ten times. The CDR3 sequence: CASSLGGSPYYGYTF. In DNA, the CDR3 is TGTGCCAGCAGCTTAGGTGGCAGCCCCTACTATGGCTACACCTTC. This chain connects TRBV5-6 to TRBJ1-2; no reliable D call. Deletions cut 2 bases from V and 3 bases from J, with 14 bases between. The CDR3 has 15 residues. Germline assignment: CDR1 SGHDT and CDR2 YYEEEE.

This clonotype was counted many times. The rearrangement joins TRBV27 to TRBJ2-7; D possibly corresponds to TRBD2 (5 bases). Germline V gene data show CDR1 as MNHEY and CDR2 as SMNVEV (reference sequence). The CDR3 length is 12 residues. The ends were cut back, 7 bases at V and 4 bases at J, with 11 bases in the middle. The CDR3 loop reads CASIGEGYEQYF. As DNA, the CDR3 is TGTGCCAGCATCGGCGAGGGTTACGAGCAGTACTTC.

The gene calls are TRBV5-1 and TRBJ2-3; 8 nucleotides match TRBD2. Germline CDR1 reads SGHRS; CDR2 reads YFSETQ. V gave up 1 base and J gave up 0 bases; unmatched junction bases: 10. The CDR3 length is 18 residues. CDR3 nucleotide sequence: TGCGCCAGCAGCTTGTCACTAGCGGACCTCTTAAGCACAGATACGCAGTATTTT. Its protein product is CASSLSLADLLSTDTQYF.

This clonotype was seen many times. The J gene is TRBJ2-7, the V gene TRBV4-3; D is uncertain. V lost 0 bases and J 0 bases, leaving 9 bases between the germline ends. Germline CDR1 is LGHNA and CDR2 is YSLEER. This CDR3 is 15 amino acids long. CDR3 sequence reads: CASSQDYSPSYEQYF. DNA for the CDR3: TGCGCCAGCAGCCAAGATTACAGTCCCTCCTACGAGCAGTACTTC.

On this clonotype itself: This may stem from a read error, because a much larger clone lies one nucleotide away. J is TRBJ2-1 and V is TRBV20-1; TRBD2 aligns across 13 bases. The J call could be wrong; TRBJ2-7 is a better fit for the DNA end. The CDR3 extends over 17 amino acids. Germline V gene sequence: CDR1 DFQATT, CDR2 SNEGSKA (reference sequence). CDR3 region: CSARRLAGGGQNNEQYF. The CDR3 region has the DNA TGCAGTGCTAGGAGACTAGCGGGAGGAGGTCAAAACAATGAGCAGTACTTC.

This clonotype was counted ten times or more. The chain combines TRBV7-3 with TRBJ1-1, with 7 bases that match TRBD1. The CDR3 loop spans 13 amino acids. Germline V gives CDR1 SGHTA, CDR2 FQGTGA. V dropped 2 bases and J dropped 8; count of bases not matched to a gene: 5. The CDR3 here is CASSLSIRGEAFF. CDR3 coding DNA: TGTGCCAGCAGCTTATCCATCAGGGGGGAAGCTTTCTTT.

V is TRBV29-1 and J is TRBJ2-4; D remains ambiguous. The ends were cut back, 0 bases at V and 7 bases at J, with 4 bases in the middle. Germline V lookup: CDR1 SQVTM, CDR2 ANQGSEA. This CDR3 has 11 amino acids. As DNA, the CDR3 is TGCAGCGTTGAAGATAAGAACATTCAGTACTTC. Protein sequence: CSVEDKNIQYF. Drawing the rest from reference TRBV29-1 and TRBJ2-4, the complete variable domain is SAVISQKPSRDICQRGTSLTIQCQVDSQVTMMFWYRQQPGQSLTLIATANQGSEATYESGFVIDKFPISRPNLTFSTLTVSNMSPEDSSIYLCSVEDKNIQYFGAGTRLSVL.

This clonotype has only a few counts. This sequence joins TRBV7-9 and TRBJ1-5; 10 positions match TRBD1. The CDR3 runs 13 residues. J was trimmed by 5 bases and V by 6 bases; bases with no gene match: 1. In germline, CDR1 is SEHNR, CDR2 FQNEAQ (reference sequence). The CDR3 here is CASSGTGDQPQHF. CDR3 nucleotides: TGTGCCAGCAGTGGGACAGGGGATCAGCCCCAGCATTTT.

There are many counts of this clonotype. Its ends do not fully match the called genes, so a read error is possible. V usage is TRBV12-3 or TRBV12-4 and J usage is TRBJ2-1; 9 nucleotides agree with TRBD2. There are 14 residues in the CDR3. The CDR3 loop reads CASSLGLAYSEQFF. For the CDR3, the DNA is TGTGCCAGCTCGCTCGGACTAGCGTACAGTGAGCAGTTCTTC.

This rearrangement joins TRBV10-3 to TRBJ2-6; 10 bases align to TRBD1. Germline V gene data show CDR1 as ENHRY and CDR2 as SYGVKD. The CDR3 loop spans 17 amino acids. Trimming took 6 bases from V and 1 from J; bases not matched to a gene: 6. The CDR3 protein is CAISATGGRSGANVLTF. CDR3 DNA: TGTGCCATCAGCGCGACAGGGGGCAGGTCTGGGGCCAACGTCCTGACTTTC.

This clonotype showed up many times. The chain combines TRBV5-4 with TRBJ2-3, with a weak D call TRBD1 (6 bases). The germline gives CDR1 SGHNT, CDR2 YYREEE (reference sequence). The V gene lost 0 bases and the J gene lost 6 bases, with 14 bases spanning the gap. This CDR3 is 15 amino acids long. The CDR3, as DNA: TGTGCCAGCAGCTTGGACAGGGCCACGGCGGATACGCAGTATTTT. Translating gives CASSLDRATADTQYF.

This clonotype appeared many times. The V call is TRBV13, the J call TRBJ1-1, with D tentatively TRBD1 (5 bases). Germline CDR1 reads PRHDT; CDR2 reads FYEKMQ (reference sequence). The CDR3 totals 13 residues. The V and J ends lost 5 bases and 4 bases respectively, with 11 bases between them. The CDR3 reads CASSPRGSTEAFF. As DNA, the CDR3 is TGTGCCAGCAGCCCGCGGGGGAGCACTGAAGCTTTCTTT.

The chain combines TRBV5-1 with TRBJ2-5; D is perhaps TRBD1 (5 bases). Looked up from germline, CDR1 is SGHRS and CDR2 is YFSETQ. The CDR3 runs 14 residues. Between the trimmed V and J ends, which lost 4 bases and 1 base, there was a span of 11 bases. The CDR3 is CASSPVQVQETQYF. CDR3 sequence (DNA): TGCGCCAGCAGCCCTGTACAGGTCCAAGAGACCCAGTACTTC. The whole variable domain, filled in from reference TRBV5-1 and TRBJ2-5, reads KAGVTQTPRYLIKTRGQQVTLSCSPISGHRSVSWYQQTPGQGLQFLFEYFSETQRNKGNFPGRFSGRQFSNSRSEMNVSTLELGDSALYLCASSPVQVQETQYFGPGTRLLVL.

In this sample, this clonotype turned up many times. The CDR3 loop reads CASTGQGSQPQHF. CDR3 sequence (DNA): TGTGCCAGCACGGGACAGGGGAGTCAGCCCCAGCATTTT. This chain uses TRBV6-2 or TRBV6-3 with TRBJ1-5, with 10 bases that match TRBD1. Germline-derived CDR1 and CDR2 are MNHEY and SVGEGT. The ends lost 7 bases at V and 6 bases at J; junction bases unmatched: 3. This CDR3 has 13 residues.

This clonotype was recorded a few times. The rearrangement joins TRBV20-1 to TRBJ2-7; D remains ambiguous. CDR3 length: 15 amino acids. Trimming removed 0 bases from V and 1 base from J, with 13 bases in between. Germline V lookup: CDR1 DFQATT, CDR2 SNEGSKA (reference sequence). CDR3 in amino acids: CSARDPAKGSYEQYF. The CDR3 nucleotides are TGCAGTGCTAGAGATCCAGCTAAAGGATCCTACGAGCAGTACTTC.

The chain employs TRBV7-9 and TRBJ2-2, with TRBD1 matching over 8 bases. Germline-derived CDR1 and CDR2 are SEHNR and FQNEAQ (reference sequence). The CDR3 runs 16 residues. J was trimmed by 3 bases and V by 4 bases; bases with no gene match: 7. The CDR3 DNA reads TGTGCCAGCAGCTGGATATCGACAGGGGACACCGGGGAGCTGTTTTTT. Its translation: CASSWISTGDTGELFF. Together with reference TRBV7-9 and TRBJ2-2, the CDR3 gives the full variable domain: DTGVSQNPRHKITKRGQNVTFRCDPISEHNRLYWYRQTLGQGPEFLTYFQNEAQLEKSRLLSDRFSAERPKGSFSTLEIQRTEQGDSAMYLCASSWISTGDTGELFFGEGSRLTVL.

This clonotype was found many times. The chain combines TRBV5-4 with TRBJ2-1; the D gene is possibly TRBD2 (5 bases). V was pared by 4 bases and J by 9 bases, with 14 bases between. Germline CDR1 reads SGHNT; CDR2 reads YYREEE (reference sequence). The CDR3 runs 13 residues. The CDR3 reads CASSLDLGGEQFF. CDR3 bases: TGTGCCAGCAGCCTCGATCTAGGAGGTGAGCAGTTCTTC.

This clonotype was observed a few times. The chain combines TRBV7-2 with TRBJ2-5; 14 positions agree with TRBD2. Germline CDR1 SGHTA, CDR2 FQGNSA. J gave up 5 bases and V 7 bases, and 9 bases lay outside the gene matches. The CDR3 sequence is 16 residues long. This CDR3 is CASKGGLAGARETQYF. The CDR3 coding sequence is TGTGCCAGCAAGGGGGGACTAGCGGGAGCCCGGGAGACCCAGTACTTC.

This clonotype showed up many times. This chain's CDR3 is CASSFQPWQGRFF. CDR3 DNA: TGTGCCAGCAGCTTCCAACCATGGCAGGGGAGATTCTTC. The chain recombines TRBV7-9 with TRBJ2-1, with D possibly matching TRBD1 (6 bases). Germline values: CDR1 SEHNR, CDR2 FQNEAQ (reference sequence). The V and J ends lost 3 bases and 16 bases respectively, with 19 bases between them. The length of the CDR3 is 13 residues.

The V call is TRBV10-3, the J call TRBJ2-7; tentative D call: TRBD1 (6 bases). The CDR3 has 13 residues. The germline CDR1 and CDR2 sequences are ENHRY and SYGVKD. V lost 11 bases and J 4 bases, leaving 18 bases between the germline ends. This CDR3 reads CAATGSPEYEQYF. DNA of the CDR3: TGTGCCGCCACAGGGAGCCCCGAGTACGAGCAGTACTTC.

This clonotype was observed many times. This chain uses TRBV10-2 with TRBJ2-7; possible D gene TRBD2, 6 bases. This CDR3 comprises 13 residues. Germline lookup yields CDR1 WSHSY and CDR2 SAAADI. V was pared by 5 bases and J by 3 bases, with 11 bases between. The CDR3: CASSMAGSYEQYF. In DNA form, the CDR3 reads TGCGCCAGCAGTATGGCCGGGAGCTACGAGCAGTACTTC.

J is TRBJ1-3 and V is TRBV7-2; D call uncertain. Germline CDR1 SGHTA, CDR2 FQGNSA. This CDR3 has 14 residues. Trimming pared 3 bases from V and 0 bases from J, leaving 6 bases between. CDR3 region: CASSLVYSGNTIYF. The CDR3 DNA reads TGTGCCAGCAGCTTGGTCTACTCTGGAAACACCATATATTTT.

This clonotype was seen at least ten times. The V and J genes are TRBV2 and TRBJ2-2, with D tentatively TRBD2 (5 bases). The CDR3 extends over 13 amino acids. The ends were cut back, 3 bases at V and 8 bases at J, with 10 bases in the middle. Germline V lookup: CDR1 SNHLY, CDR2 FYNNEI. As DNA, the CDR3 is TGTGCCAGCAGTGAGATCCAGCGGGGGGAGCTGTTTTTT. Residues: CASSEIQRGELFF.

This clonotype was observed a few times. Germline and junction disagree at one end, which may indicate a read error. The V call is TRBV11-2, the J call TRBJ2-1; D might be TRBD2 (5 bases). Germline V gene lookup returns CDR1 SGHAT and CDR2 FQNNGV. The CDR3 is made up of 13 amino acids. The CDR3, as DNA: TGTGCCAGCAGCTTATTATCAGGACTCCAAACGGTCTTC. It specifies CASSLLSGLQTVF.